The 29 T cell receptor beta chains listed next were all sequenced from one sample in a study of blood T cells in healthy people across ages. A second roughly 6 to 11 cycle PCR used barcoded and J-beta primers. TCRdb ran MiXCR on the 5' RACE reads and lists one entry per CDR3 protein. The repertoire has around 1.5 million distinct CDR3 sequences, about 32% of them found once; the top ten carry around 11%. The sample was blood. The receptors originated from a woman aged 30 to 39 in good health.

V usage is TRBV10-2 and J usage is TRBJ1-1, with 9 nucleotides matching TRBD1. CDR1 and CDR2 from the germline V gene are WSHSY and SAAADI. The ends lost 5 bases at V and 7 bases at J; junction bases unmatched: 8. This CDR3 contains 14 residues. The CDR3 spells CASSRTGDGSEAFF. In DNA, the CDR3 is TGCGCCAGCAGTAGGACAGGGGATGGTAGTGAAGCTTTCTTT.

The chain uses TRBV12-3 or TRBV12-4 and TRBJ2-7, with 10 bases lining up with TRBD1. CDR3 length equals 15 residues. The V segment lost 6 bases and the J segment 7 bases; nucleotides outside the gene matches: 12. DNA for the CDR3: TGTGCCAGCAGCCAACCGACAGGGGGCAATCGGGAGCAGTACTTC. It is translated as CASSQPTGGNREQYF.

A few counts support this clonotype. The genes are TRBV4-1 and TRBJ2-1, with 8 bases identical to TRBD2. CDR1 and CDR2 (germline): MGHRA, YSYEKL. The CDR3 totals 15 residues. The V segment lost 5 bases and the J segment 6 bases; nucleotides outside the gene matches: 9. This CDR3 reads CASSYPGTRINEQFF. The CDR3 nucleotides are TGCGCCAGCAGCTACCCCGGGACTAGGATCAATGAGCAGTTCTTC.

The V and J genes are TRBV6-2 or TRBV6-3 and TRBJ2-1; TRBD1 aligns across 12 bases. Trimming at V came to 2 bases and at J to 6 bases, leaving 11 bases not matched to a gene. Germline CDR1 and CDR2: MNHEY and SVGEGT. There are 18 residues in the CDR3. CDR3 sequence: CASSYPVAGTGGRNEQFF. CDR3 in DNA: TGTGCCAGCAGTTACCCAGTCGCCGGGACAGGGGGCCGCAATGAGCAGTTCTTC.

In its sample, this clonotype was seen a few times. The V gene is TRBV20-1, the J gene TRBJ2-7; TRBD1 matches at 8 bases. The CDR3 sequence is 15 residues long. Losses at the gene ends were 0 bases for V and 3 bases for J; bases not matched to a gene: 7. CDR1 and CDR2 (germline): DFQATT, SNEGSKA (reference sequence). CDR3 loop: CSARDQGQGNYEQYF. The CDR3 bases are TGCAGTGCTAGAGATCAAGGACAGGGTAACTACGAGCAGTACTTC.

This clonotype turned up a few times. This chain joins TRBV10-3 and TRBJ2-2; 10 bases line up with TRBD2. The CDR3 sequence is 14 residues long. Germline CDR1 ENHRY, CDR2 SYGVKD. The trim removed 9 bases at V and 5 bases at J, leaving 6 bases unmatched. The CDR3 coding sequence is TGTGCCATATCTAGCGGGGGATCAACCGGGGAGCTGTTTTTT. Its translation is CAISSGGSTGELFF.

The rearrangement joins TRBV30 to TRBJ2-1, with 7 bases matching TRBD2. The CDR3 runs 13 residues. Germline V gives CDR1 GTSNPN, CDR2 SVGIG (reference sequence). Trimming cost V 4 bases and J 3 bases; bases outside gene matches: 3. The CDR3 DNA reads TGTGCCTGGACGGGGGGTCGCTACAATGAGCAGTTCTTC. Translating gives CAWTGGRYNEQFF.

This clonotype was observed a handful of times. The V call is TRBV7-8, the J call TRBJ2-1, with D uncertain. Germline V lookup: CDR1 SGHVS, CDR2 FQNEAQ. Trimming pared 1 base from V and 8 bases from J, leaving 9 bases between. The CDR3 length is 13 residues. The CDR3 sequence: CASSLVHLDEQFF. CDR3 coding DNA: TGTGCCAGCAGCTTAGTGCATCTCGATGAGCAGTTCTTC.

The genes are TRBV9 and TRBJ2-1; the match to TRBD2 covers 10 bases. V shed 0 bases, J shed 7 bases, and the junction held 7 bases outside the gene matches. In germline, CDR1 is SGDLS, CDR2 YYNGEE. The CDR3 runs 16 residues. The chain's CDR3 is CASSVGASGSGNEQFF. The CDR3 DNA reads as TGTGCCAGCAGCGTAGGGGCTAGCGGGAGTGGGAATGAGCAGTTCTTC.

This clonotype was seen repeatedly, ten times or more. V and J are TRBV3-1 and TRBJ2-1; possible D gene TRBD2, 5 bases. Germline CDR1 is LGHDT and CDR2 is YNNKEL (reference sequence). The CDR3 has 11 amino acids. The V end lost 4 bases, the J end lost 7 bases, and 5 bases lay between the germline ends. Written as DNA, the CDR3 is TGTGCCAGCAGCCCGGGGAATGAGCAGTTCTTC. Translation gives CASSPGNEQFF.

On this clonotype itself: One end of the junction varies from germline; a read error may be responsible. This chain connects TRBV4-2 to TRBJ1-4, with D possibly being TRBD1 (5 bases). From germline, CDR1 is LGHNA and CDR2 YNFKEQ. The CDR3 consists of 16 residues. This CDR3 reads CASSQDPGGTNEELFF. The CDR3 DNA sequence: TGTGCCAGCAGCCAAGATCCCGGGGGAACTAATGAAGAACTGTTTTTT.

This clonotype appeared a few times. Since a much larger clone is just one base distant, this may be a read error. The chain carries TRBV29-1 and TRBJ2-3; D is unresolved. Germline CDR1 reads SQVTM; CDR2 reads ANQGSEA. Trimming removed 4 bases at V and 6 bases at J, with 5 bases between. This CDR3 has 10 residues. The CDR3 nucleotides read TGCAGCGTTGTGGGGGATACGCAGTATTTT. Translated, it gives CSVVGDTQYF.

This clonotype was detected a few times. The V gene is TRBV4-1, the J gene TRBJ1-2; D call uncertain. CDR1 MGHRA and CDR2 YSYEKL come from the germline V gene. The CDR3 length is 17 residues. V was pared by 4 bases and J by 1 base, with 19 bases between. The CDR3, as DNA: TGCGCCAGCAGCCCTCCCCCAGGAGGCCCCCTTAACTATGGCTACACCTTC. It encodes CASSPPPGGPLNYGYTF.

The chain carries TRBV5-1 and TRBJ2-1; TRBD1 matches 8 bases. The CDR3 totals 15 residues. CDR1 is SGHRS and CDR2 is YFSETQ in the germline V gene. V shed 5 bases, J shed 3 bases, and the junction held 7 bases outside the gene matches. The CDR3 sequence: CASSQTGDVYNEQFF. The CDR3, as DNA: TGCGCCAGCAGTCAGACAGGGGACGTCTACAATGAGCAGTTCTTC. Combining the CDR3 with reference TRBV5-1 and TRBJ2-1 gives the whole variable domain KAGVTQTPRYLIKTRGQQVTLSCSPISGHRSVSWYQQTPGQGLQFLFEYFSETQRNKGNFPGRFSGRQFSNSRSEMNVSTLELGDSALYLCASSQTGDVYNEQFFGPGTRLTVL.

The chain joins TRBV4-1 to TRBJ2-4; TRBD1 is a possible D gene (7 bases). The J call may be mistaken, given a closer DNA end match to TRBJ2-7. This CDR3 comprises 16 residues. The germline V gene has CDR1 MGHRA and CDR2 YSYEKL. The CDR3 sequence is CASSQDKAGQLYEQYF. Written as DNA, the CDR3 is TGCGCCAGCAGCCAAGATAAGGCGGGACAGCTTTACGAGCAGTACTTC.

The chain recombines TRBV7-9 with TRBJ2-3; unclear D gene. The germline V gene encodes CDR1 SEHNR and CDR2 FQNEAQ (reference sequence). V dropped 0 bases and J dropped 2 bases, with 6 bases sitting between them. The CDR3 runs 14 residues. CDR3 coding DNA: TGTGCCAGCAGCTTAGCTCGGGTCACAGATACGCAGTATTTT. This codes for CASSLARVTDTQYF.

V and J are TRBV27 and TRBJ1-5, with D tentatively TRBD1 (5 bases). The CDR3 is made up of 16 amino acids. CDR1 and CDR2 from the germline V gene are MNHEY and SMNVEV (reference sequence). V gave up 6 bases and J gave up 3 bases, with 18 bases separating them. The DNA for the CDR3 is TGTGCCAGCAGCATTGGGACTGGGTATATCAATCAGCCCCAGCATTTT. Protein: CASSIGTGYINQPQHF.

This clonotype was recorded a few times. The chain joins TRBV6-6 to TRBJ2-5; 8 positions match TRBD2. The CDR3 is made up of 13 amino acids. The V segment lost 6 bases and the J segment 5 bases; nucleotides outside the gene matches: 5. The germline V gene has CDR1 MNHNY and CDR2 SVGAGI (reference sequence). CDR3 sequence (DNA): TGTGCCAGCAGGGTCGGGGGGGCGGAGACCCAGTACTTC. This encodes CASRVGGAETQYF.

The gene calls are TRBV7-2 and TRBJ2-5, with D maybe TRBD2 (5 bases). V was cut by 5 bases and J by 4 bases, with 17 bases left in between. Looked up from germline, CDR1 is SGHTA and CDR2 is FQGNSA. This CDR3 region has 15 residues. DNA for the CDR3: TGTGCCAGCAGCCTGGGGTCAGTCCGGGGAGAGACCCAGTACTTC. This sequence encodes CASSLGSVRGETQYF.

This chain uses TRBV20-1 with TRBJ2-7, with 7 bases aligning to TRBD2. The CDR3 runs to 17 residues. The germline gives CDR1 DFQATT, CDR2 SNEGSKA (reference sequence). Trimming cost V 3 bases and J 7 bases; bases outside gene matches: 21. The DNA of the CDR3 is TGCAGTGCTAGCCCTAGAGTAGCGGGCCCGCTGGGGGATGAGCAGTACTTC. Translation: CSASPRVAGPLGDEQYF.

The chain carries TRBV20-1 and TRBJ2-7; D might be TRBD1 (6 bases). The CDR3 covers 14 residues. Germline CDR1 and CDR2: DFQATT and SNEGSKA (reference sequence). V lost 6 bases to trimming and J lost 1 base, with 16 bases between them. This CDR3 reads CSATLPGQSYEQYF. The CDR3 coding sequence is TGCAGTGCCACCCTGCCCGGACAGTCCTACGAGCAGTACTTC.

The chain joins TRBV5-1 to TRBJ2-3, with 9 bases lining up with TRBD1. The J segment lost 2 bases and the V segment lost 5 bases, leaving 6 bases of the junction unmatched. CDR3 length equals 15 residues. The germline V gene has CDR1 SGHRS and CDR2 YFSETQ. CDR3 sequence reads: CASSYDRGDTDTQYF. For the CDR3, the DNA is TGCGCCAGCAGTTATGACAGGGGGGACACAGATACGCAGTATTTT.

Details on this clonotype: At one end the junction does not follow the germline gene, possibly because of a read error. The chain carries TRBV20-1 and TRBJ2-1, with 8 bases lining up with TRBD1. The CDR3 length is 18 residues. Germline V gene data show CDR1 as DFQATT and CDR2 as SNEGSKA (reference sequence). The CDR3 sequence is CGARDRTGRSHGSVEQFF. CDR3 nucleotides: TGCGGTGCTAGAGATAGGACAGGGAGATCTCACGGTTCGGTTGAGCAGTTCTTC.

This clonotype has more than one count but fewer than ten. V is TRBV5-1 and J is TRBJ2-2, with D uncertain. The CDR3 spans 15 residues. The germline V and J ends were trimmed by 2 bases and 6 bases, with 14 bases remaining between them. Per the germline V gene, CDR1 is SGHRS and CDR2 is YFSETQ. CDR3 DNA: TGCGCCAGCAGCTTAAAGACCGCTATTCCCGGGGAGCTGTTTTTT. Translating gives CASSLKTAIPGELFF.

This clonotype was counted between two and nine times. The chain is built from TRBV5-1 and TRBJ2-7; D unresolved. The V end was cut by 4 bases, the J end by 7 bases, with 18 bases between. CDR1 and CDR2 (germline): SGHRS, YFSETQ. The CDR3 has 14 residues. CDR3 coding DNA: TGCGCCAGCAGCCCGACGGGTAAGACTGGGGAGCAGTACTTC. Encoded protein: CASSPTGKTGEQYF.

As to this clonotype: Being one base from a much bigger clone, this may be a read error. The V and J genes are TRBV4-2 and TRBJ2-4, with D perhaps TRBD1 (5 bases). The V gene lost 1 base and the J gene lost 0 bases, with 10 bases spanning the gap. There are 16 residues in the CDR3. The germline V gene encodes CDR1 LGHNA and CDR2 YNFKEQ. As DNA, the CDR3 is TGTGCCAGCAGCCAAGGTGATGGGGCAGCCAAAAACATTCAGTACTTC. Protein product: CASSQGDGAAKNIQYF.

This clonotype occurred once. This CDR3 is CASTVTELNTEAFF. For the CDR3, the DNA is TGTGCCAGCACTGTGACAGAGTTGAACACTGAAGCTTTCTTT. This chain links TRBV6-6 with TRBJ1-1, with D possibly TRBD1 on 5 matching bases. The CDR3 has 14 residues. The germline V and J ends were trimmed by 7 bases and 0 bases, with 12 bases remaining between them. Germline V CDR1 and CDR2: MNHNY, SVGAGI (reference sequence).

Turning to this clonotype: The junction departs from germline at one end; a sequencing error may be responsible. V usage is TRBV5-1 and J usage is TRBJ2-7; 9 bases are shared with TRBD2. The CDR3 extends over 15 amino acids. CDR1 and CDR2 (germline): SGHRS, YFSETQ. CDR3 coding DNA: TGCGCCAGCAACTTGGATCTAGCGGGACCCTACGAGCAGTACTTC. This translates into CASNLDLAGPYEQYF.

About this clonotype: A much larger clone differs from this one at a single base, so this may be a read error. V gene TRBV6-5 combines with J gene TRBJ1-1; D is perhaps TRBD1 (5 bases). The ends were cut back, 4 bases at V and 6 bases at J, with 6 bases in the middle. CDR1 is MNHEY and CDR2 is SVGAGI in the germline V gene. The CDR3 length is 11 residues. The CDR3 reads CASSWGAEAFF. CDR3 in DNA: TGTGCCAGCAGTTGGGGGGCTGAAGCTTTCTTT.